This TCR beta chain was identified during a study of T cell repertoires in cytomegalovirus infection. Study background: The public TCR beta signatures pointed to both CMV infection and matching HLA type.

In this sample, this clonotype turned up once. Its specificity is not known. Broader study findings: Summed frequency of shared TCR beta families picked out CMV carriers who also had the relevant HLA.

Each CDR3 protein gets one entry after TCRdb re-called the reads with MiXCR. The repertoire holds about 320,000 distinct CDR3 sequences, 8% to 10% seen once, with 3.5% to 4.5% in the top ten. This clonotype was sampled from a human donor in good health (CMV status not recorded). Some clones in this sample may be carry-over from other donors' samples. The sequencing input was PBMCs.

CDR3 in DNA: TGTGCCAGCAGTCCCGACCTGGTTCAGCCCCAGCATTTT. Residues: CASSPDLVQPQHF. The V gene is TRBV28, the J gene TRBJ1-5; D remains ambiguous. V was clipped by 5 bases and J by 6 bases, with 11 bases between them. The CDR3 covers 13 residues. Germline CDR1 MDHEN, CDR2 SYDVKM. Based on the CDR3 plus reference TRBV28 and TRBJ1-5, the full variable domain is DVKVTQSSRYLVKRTGEKVFLECVQDMDHENMFWYRQDPGLGLRLIYFSYDVKMKEKGDIPEGYSVSREKKERFSLILESASTNQTSMYLCASSPDLVQPQHFGDGTRLSIL.